These 32 T cell receptor beta chains share one sample of origin, sequenced in a study of shared clonotypes between healthy human individuals. Using immunoSEQ multiplex PCR, the repertoire was profiled, and TCRdb retains in-frame clones only, with some absent. The data show 550,000 to 600,000 clones, roughly 79% seen once. Sequenced: PBMCs. Receptors were obtained from a woman aged 40 to 50 in good health. Some clones in this sample may be carry-over from other donors' samples.

This chain joins TRBV5-8 and TRBJ1-5; no reliable D call. Trimming stripped 2 bases from V and 7 bases from J, with 16 bases between. The CDR3 is 15 amino acids. Germline values: CDR1 SGHTS, CDR2 YDEGEE. DNA for the CDR3: TGTGCCAGCAGCTTCGTCAGGCCCTCCGACCAGCCCCAGCATTTT. The encoded protein is CASSFVRPSDQPQHF.

The DNA for the CDR3 is TGTGCCAGTAGTATGGGCCTGCGGGAGATTTTGGGGGAGCAGTACTTC. Translation gives CASSMGLREILGEQYF. V is TRBV19 and J is TRBJ2-7, with 7 bases matching TRBD2. The CDR3 is 16 residues long. V dropped 3 bases and J dropped 7; count of bases not matched to a gene: 15. Per the germline V gene, CDR1 is LNHDA and CDR2 is SQIVND (reference sequence).

The chain joins TRBV9 to TRBJ2-3; TRBD2 aligns across 7 bases. Per germline, CDR1 SGDLS and CDR2 YYNGEE. This CDR3 contains 15 residues. The V segment lost 1 base and the J segment 3 bases; nucleotides outside the gene matches: 5. CDR3 sequence: CASSVRGGATDTQYF. As DNA, the CDR3 is TGTGCCAGCAGCGTACGGGGAGGGGCAACAGATACGCAGTATTTT.

This clone was observed many times. The gene calls are TRBV28 and TRBJ2-1, with D unresolved. Trimming shortened V by 4 bases and J by 0 bases, and 10 bases separated the two germline ends. The CDR3 extends over 15 amino acids. Germline-derived CDR1 and CDR2 are MDHEN and SYDVKM. Here the CDR3 DNA reads TGTGCCAGCAGTTCCGGGTCCGGCTCCTACAATGAGCAGTTCTTC. Its protein is CASSSGSGSYNEQFF. Using reference TRBV28 and TRBJ2-1 for the parts outside the CDR3, the full variable domain is DVKVTQSSRYLVKRTGEKVFLECVQDMDHENMFWYRQDPGLGLRLIYFSYDVKMKEKGDIPEGYSVSREKKERFSLILESASTNQTSMYLCASSSGSGSYNEQFFGPGTRLTVL.

The chain links TRBV6-6 to TRBJ2-5; D might be TRBD2 (6 bases). V lost 4 bases and J 5 bases, leaving 20 bases between the germline ends. Germline V gives CDR1 MNHNY, CDR2 SVGAGI (reference sequence). This CDR3 is 16 amino acids long. CDR3 residues: CASSSRGLAPRETQYF. The DNA for the CDR3 is TGTGCCAGCAGTTCCCGGGGGTTAGCGCCTCGGGAGACCCAGTACTTC.

The chain combines TRBV6-5 with TRBJ2-3; perhaps TRBD2 as D (7 bases). V lost 6 bases and J 1 base, leaving 14 bases between the germline ends. The CDR3 spans 15 residues. The germline gives CDR1 MNHEY, CDR2 SVGAGI. CDR3 amino acids: CASSPRGAGTDTQYF. The CDR3 DNA reads TGTGCCAGCAGCCCCCGGGGGGCTGGCACAGATACGCAGTATTTT.

This rearrangement joins TRBV27 to TRBJ1-1; no definite D call. The CDR3 is made up of 14 amino acids. The germline V and J ends were trimmed by 0 bases and 3 bases, with 8 bases remaining between them. Germline V gene sequence: CDR1 MNHEY, CDR2 SMNVEV (reference sequence). This chain's CDR3 is CASSLSWKDTEAFF. Written as DNA, the CDR3 is TGTGCCAGCAGTTTATCGTGGAAGGACACTGAAGCTTTCTTT.

This clone came up once. This CDR3 is CASSDRGHGELFF. CDR3 bases: TGTGCCAGCAGTGACAGGGGCCACGGGGAGCTGTTTTTT. This rearrangement joins TRBV6-4 to TRBJ2-2; D may be TRBD1 (5 bases). This CDR3 contains 13 residues. Trimming took off 2 bases at V and 7 bases at J, with 8 bases between the two ends. Germline CDR1 and CDR2: MRHNA and SNTAGT.

With respect to this clone: The likely explanation is a read error, given a far larger clone one base away. The identical CDR3 is also encoded by other nucleotide sequences in the sample. J is TRBJ2-2 and V is TRBV2; weak D call: TRBD2 (6 bases). In germline, CDR1 is SNHLY, CDR2 FYNNEI. The CDR3 totals 20 residues. Here the CDR3 reads CASSAVGLPDGEDWTGELFF. CDR3 DNA: TGTGCCAGCAGCGCTGTTGGTCTACCGGACGGGGAGGATTGGACCGGGGAGCTGTTTTTC.

In this sample, this clone turned up many times. The sample has other DNA sequences that encode this CDR3 too. The rearrangement links TRBV11-3 to TRBJ2-2, with D perhaps TRBD1 (6 bases). The CDR3 sequence is 14 residues long. V dropped 3 bases and J dropped 2 bases, with 7 bases sitting between them. Germline V gene lookup returns CDR1 SGHNT and CDR2 YENEEA. CDR3 DNA sequence: TGTGCCAGCAGCTTTGGGGGCAACACCGGGGAGCTGTTTTTT. Translation: CASSFGGNTGELFF.

This clone has just one count. V is TRBV19 and J is TRBJ2-3; possibly TRBD2 for D (6 bases). CDR1 is LNHDA and CDR2 is SQIVND in the germline V gene (reference sequence). V lost 1 base and J 6 bases, leaving 14 bases between the germline ends. There are 15 residues in the CDR3. The DNA for the CDR3 is TGTGCCAGTAGTATAGGGAGCCTAAGCGGGGATACGCAGTATTTT. Its protein product is CASSIGSLSGDTQYF.

The chain joins TRBV5-1 to TRBJ1-1; D gene uncertain. Germline V lookup: CDR1 SGHRS, CDR2 YFSETQ. V dropped 0 bases and J dropped 0 bases, with 6 bases sitting between them. This CDR3 region has 14 residues. CDR3 loop: CASSLAVMNTEAFF. Here the CDR3 DNA reads TGCGCCAGCAGCTTGGCCGTTATGAACACTGAAGCTTTCTTT.

A note on this clone: One junction end disagrees with the germline gene, perhaps due to a read error. The chain recombines TRBV7-7 with TRBJ1-5, with TRBD1 matching 7 bases. The CDR3 is 17 residues long. Looked up from germline, CDR1 is SSHAT and CDR2 is FNYEAQ (reference sequence). For the CDR3, the DNA is TGTGCTAGCAGCTTAGCTCGGGACAGCCGCCCCAATCAGCCCCAGCATTTT. Encoded protein: CASSLARDSRPNQPQHF.

Worth noting for this clone: Given a far larger clone just one base away, this is likely a sequencing read error. This sample includes further DNA sequences coding for the same CDR3. The chain carries TRBV28 and TRBJ1-5; tentatively, D is TRBD1 (5 bases). CDR1 is MDHEN and CDR2 is SYDVKM in the germline V gene. The CDR3 length is 15 residues. In DNA form, the CDR3 reads TGTGCCAGCAGTTTAGGCGGCGTGGGGGATCAGCCCCAGCGTTTT. Its protein product is CASSLGGVGDQPQRF.

In its sample, this clone was seen many times. The genes are TRBV10-2 and TRBJ1-1; a weak D match, TRBD1 (5 bases). Germline loops: CDR1 WSHSY, CDR2 SAAADI. The CDR3 loop spans 17 amino acids. Trimming took off 0 bases at V and 0 bases at J, with 14 bases between the two ends. The CDR3 protein is CASSESVWGTLNTEAFF. CDR3 nucleotides: TGCGCCAGCAGTGAGTCCGTTTGGGGCACTTTGAACACTGAAGCTTTCTTT.

The V gene is TRBV28, the J gene TRBJ2-2; 7 bases fit TRBD1. The V gene end was trimmed by 6 bases and the J gene end by 1 base; junction bases not matched to a gene: 2. Germline CDR1 is MDHEN and CDR2 is SYDVKM. The CDR3 runs to 14 residues. The chain's CDR3 is CASRRQGNTGELFF. CDR3 DNA sequence: TGTGCCAGCAGGAGACAGGGGAACACCGGGGAGCTGTTTTTT. The variable domain in full, with the rest retrieved from reference TRBV28 and TRBJ2-2, is DVKVTQSSRYLVKRTGEKVFLECVQDMDHENMFWYRQDPGLGLRLIYFSYDVKMKEKGDIPEGYSVSREKKERFSLILESASTNQTSMYLCASRRQGNTGELFFGEGSRLTVL.

This clone was picked up a small number of times. The V call is TRBV19, the J call TRBJ2-5; TRBD1 matches at 10 bases. Germline CDR1 and CDR2: LNHDA and SQIVND (reference sequence). After removal of 6 bases from V and 5 bases from J, the junction contained 9 bases not matched to a gene. The length of the CDR3 is 15 residues. The DNA for the CDR3 is TGTGCCAGTAGGCGACAGGGGGCGCTTTGGGAGACCCAGTACTTC. This encodes CASRRQGALWETQYF.

V is TRBV7-9 and J is TRBJ2-7; D is ambiguous. The CDR3 runs 12 residues. The V end lost 1 base, the J end lost 1 base, and 2 bases lay between the germline ends. Germline loops: CDR1 SEHNR, CDR2 FQNEAQ (reference sequence). The CDR3 is CASSLESYEQYF. In DNA form, the CDR3 reads TGTGCCAGCAGCTTAGAGTCCTACGAGCAGTACTTC.

V gene TRBV6-1 combines with J gene TRBJ2-1, with TRBD2 identical over 14 bases. This CDR3 has 17 amino acids. The germline CDR1 and CDR2 sequences are MNHNS and SASEGT. The trim removed 4 bases at V and 0 bases at J, leaving 2 bases unmatched. In nucleotides, the CDR3 is TGTGCCAGCAGTGGACTAGCGGGAGGGCACTCCTACAATGAGCAGTTCTTC. It codes for CASSGLAGGHSYNEQFF.

This chain joins TRBV7-6 and TRBJ2-7, with a tentative D call TRBD2 (6 bases). The V end was cut by 0 bases, the J end by 6 bases, with 9 bases between. The CDR3 length is 13 residues. Germline loops: CDR1 SGHVS, CDR2 FNYEAQ. The CDR3 loop reads CASSLAGGAEQYF. Written as DNA, the CDR3 is TGTGCCAGCAGCTTAGCGGGAGGTGCCGAGCAGTACTTC.

This clone was counted only a few times. This may stem from a read error, because a much larger clone lies one nucleotide away. This rearrangement joins TRBV29-1 to TRBJ1-2; TRBD1 is a possible D gene (5 bases). The CDR3 consists of 13 residues. The germline V and J ends were trimmed by 3 bases and 3 bases, with 11 bases remaining between them. Germline assignment: CDR1 SQVTM and CDR2 ANQGSEA. CDR3 sequence: CSVDAGKHYGYTF. The DNA of the CDR3 is TGCAGCGTTGACGCAGGGAAGCACTATGGCTACACCTTC. The full variable domain, its missing parts supplied by reference TRBV29-1 and TRBJ1-2, is SAVISQKPSRDICQRGTSLTIQCQVDSQVTMMFWYRQQPGQSLTLIATANQGSEATYESGFVIDKFPISRPNLTFSTLTVSNMSPEDSSIYLCSVDAGKHYGYTFGSGTRLTVV.

This clone was detected once. The chain couples TRBV18 to TRBJ2-7; D remains ambiguous. The CDR3 length is 13 residues. The germline V gene has CDR1 KGHSH and CDR2 LQKENI. Trimming stripped 3 bases from V and 3 bases from J, with 9 bases between. In nucleotides, the CDR3 is TGTGCCAGCTCACCCCCGGGTCTCTACGAGCAGTACTTC. Translated, it gives CASSPPGLYEQYF.

This clone was seen ten or more times. This chain uses TRBV27 with TRBJ2-1; possible D gene TRBD2, 5 bases. Looked up from germline, CDR1 is MNHEY and CDR2 is SMNVEV (reference sequence). The CDR3 covers 12 residues. V lost 0 bases and J 8 bases, leaving 5 bases between the germline ends. As DNA, the CDR3 is TGTGCCAGCAGTTTATCGCGGGATGAGCAGTTCTTC. This encodes CASSLSRDEQFF.

A few counts support this clone. Other DNA variants within this sample encode the same CDR3. The rearrangement joins TRBV19 to TRBJ2-7; a weak D match, TRBD1 (6 bases). The CDR3 has 15 residues. Germline V gives CDR1 LNHDA, CDR2 SQIVND (reference sequence). V lost 4 bases and J 0 bases, leaving 13 bases between the germline ends. CDR3 nucleotide sequence: TGTGCCAGTAGTACCACAGGGAGCCCCTCCTACGAGCAGTACTTC. It translates to CASSTTGSPSYEQYF.

To note about this clone: This likely reflects a read error, since a far larger clone is one base away. The sample carries other DNA sequences with the same CDR3. The rearrangement joins TRBV30 to TRBJ2-3; D not resolved. Germline V CDR1 and CDR2: GTSNPN, SVGIG (reference sequence). The CDR3 has 12 residues. V was trimmed by 2 bases and J by 6 bases, leaving 9 bases between them. CDR3 DNA sequence: TGTGCCTGGAGTACGGCCACGGATACGCAGTATTTT. It specifies CAWSTATDTQYF.

This clone has more than one count but fewer than ten. CDR3: CASRLSPSQETQYF. CDR3 coding DNA: TGTGCCAGTAGGCTGTCCCCATCTCAAGAGACCCAGTACTTC. V gene TRBV28 combines with J gene TRBJ2-5; D is ambiguous. Germline loops: CDR1 MDHEN, CDR2 SYDVKM. The CDR3 totals 14 residues. V was trimmed by 9 bases and J by 2 bases, leaving 16 bases between them.

V is TRBV15 and J is TRBJ2-7; 9 nucleotides agree with TRBD1. Germline V gives CDR1 LNHNV, CDR2 YYDKDF (reference sequence). This CDR3 contains 20 residues. The V segment lost 0 bases and the J segment 2 bases; nucleotides outside the gene matches: 17. This CDR3 is CATSREPGQGLGRLAYEQYF. CDR3 nucleotide sequence: TGTGCCACCAGCAGAGAACCGGGACAGGGACTGGGTAGGCTGGCCTACGAGCAGTACTTC.

The CDR3 is CASSHTSGSGNEQFF. CDR3 in DNA: TGTGCCAGCAGCCATACTAGCGGGAGTGGGAATGAGCAGTTCTTC. The chain is built from TRBV4-2 and TRBJ2-1; TRBD2 matches 11 bases. This CDR3 contains 15 residues. The ends lost 3 bases at V and 7 bases at J; junction bases unmatched: 5. Germline-derived CDR1 and CDR2 are LGHNA and YNFKEQ.

At least ten counts were recorded for this clone. This chain connects TRBV5-4 to TRBJ2-2; TRBD1 matches at 8 bases. The CDR3 consists of 18 residues. CDR1 is SGHNT, CDR2 YYREEE, per germline (reference sequence). J gave up 0 bases and V 0 bases, and 7 bases lay outside the gene matches. CDR3 loop: CASSLGFGTGSNTGELFF. The CDR3 nucleotides are TGTGCCAGCAGCTTGGGGTTCGGGACAGGATCGAACACCGGGGAGCTGTTTTTT.

The gene calls are TRBV7-9 and TRBJ1-1; D might be TRBD1 (6 bases). The CDR3 runs 14 residues. Trimming pared 5 bases from V and 1 base from J, leaving 11 bases between. CDR1 and CDR2 from the germline V gene are SEHNR and FQNEAQ (reference sequence). The CDR3 sequence is CASSRWTENTEAFF. CDR3 DNA sequence: TGTGCCAGCAGCCGATGGACAGAGAACACTGAAGCTTTCTTT.

The chain has TRBV19 and TRBJ2-3, with no clear D. Trimming pared 3 bases from V and 0 bases from J, leaving 10 bases between. The CDR3 is made up of 15 amino acids. The V gene's germline CDR1 is LNHDA and CDR2 SQIVND (reference sequence). CDR3 sequence reads: CASSIMSVSTDTQYF. The CDR3 DNA is TGTGCCAGTAGTATTATGTCGGTGAGCACAGATACGCAGTATTTT.

The V call is TRBV4-1, the J call TRBJ2-7; D unresolved. V was pared by 4 bases and J by 3 bases, with 16 bases between. Germline loops: CDR1 MGHRA, CDR2 YSYEKL. This CDR3 region has 15 residues. CDR3 coding DNA: TGCGCCAGCAGCCGAACAGACACCCCCTACTACGAGCAGTACTTC. Translating it yields CASSRTDTPYYEQYF.